Below, 5 T cell receptor beta chains from the same sample are listed, as sequenced in a study of blood T cell repertoires in COVID-19. Here immunoSEQ multiplex PCR was the method, and the copy in TCRdb shows in-frame clones only, minus some. In the table there are 25,000 or so clones, just over 85% of which are singletons. Sequenced input: peripheral blood. The receptors shown here come from a woman older than 75 with acute or convalescent COVID-19.

The V call is TRBV7-2, the J call TRBJ1-5; tentative D call: TRBD1 (5 bases). V was shortened by 0 bases and J by 0 bases, with 15 bases between the two germline ends. This CDR3 spans 18 amino acids. Germline CDR1 and CDR2: SGHTA and FQGNSA. CDR3 sequence (DNA): TGTGCCAGCAGCTTAGCCCGCCCAGGGTCTTTTAGCAATCAGCCCCAGCATTTT. Encoded protein: CASSLARPGSFSNQPQHF.

The chain has TRBV7-8 and TRBJ2-2; D unresolved. The CDR3 spans 16 residues. Trimming stripped 1 base from V and 0 bases from J, with 9 bases between. Germline CDR1 reads SGHVS; CDR2 reads FQNEAQ. CDR3 coding DNA: TGTGCCAGCAGCTTAGGAGGCGGCGCGAACACCGGGGAGCTGTTTTTT. This gives the protein CASSLGGGANTGELFF.

J is TRBJ1-2 and V is TRBV2, with D unresolved. The CDR3 is 13 amino acids. Trimming removed 3 bases from V and 8 bases from J, with 13 bases in between. Germline CDR1 reads SNHLY; CDR2 reads FYNNEI. CDR3 sequence reads: CASSDALKRGYTF. The CDR3 DNA reads as TGTGCCAGCAGTGACGCCTTAAAGAGGGGCTACACCTTC.

The rearrangement joins TRBV5-5 to TRBJ1-2; 9 positions agree with TRBD1. CDR1 is SGHKS, CDR2 YYEKEE, per germline (reference sequence). This CDR3 is 14 amino acids long. Trimming took 4 bases from V and 6 from J; bases not matched to a gene: 7. CDR3 bases: TGTGCCAGCAGCCGTCCCGGGACAGGGAATGGCTACACCTTC. It encodes CASSRPGTGNGYTF.

This clone was observed once. The chain couples TRBV5-1 to TRBJ2-7; D is possibly TRBD2 (7 bases). The V and J ends lost 0 bases and 2 bases respectively, with 12 bases between them. This CDR3 contains 15 residues. Per germline, CDR1 SGHRS and CDR2 YFSETQ. The CDR3 loop reads CASSLVGGATYEQYF. DNA for the CDR3: TGCGCCAGCAGCTTGGTTGGGGGGGCAACCTACGAGCAGTACTTC.